The 28 T cell receptor beta chains below were found in one sample sequenced in a study of T-cell memory formation after mild COVID-19. MiXCR, run by TCRdb on the 5' RACE reads, gives a single entry per CDR3 protein. The sample lists around 340,000 distinct CDR3 sequences, 10% to 15% seen once, with 20% to 25% in the top ten. Sequenced material: PBMCs or a T cell subset sorted from them (not recorded which). Receptor source: a man between 18 and 29 years old who had mild COVID-19 (a few samples of this study predate the infection). Cell type and time point are not known.

This chain uses TRBV11-2 with TRBJ1-1; D remains unclear. This CDR3 has 13 residues. Trimming pared 4 bases from V and 1 base from J, leaving 7 bases between. CDR1 is SGHAT and CDR2 is FQNNGV in the germline V gene. The DNA for the CDR3 is TGTGCCAGCAGCTCGCGAACGAACACTGAAGCTTTCTTT. Protein sequence: CASSSRTNTEAFF.

This clonotype was seen a few times. The chain is built from TRBV15 and TRBJ2-5; TRBD2 aligns across 9 bases. J lost 3 bases, V lost 3 bases, and 14 bases had no gene match. Germline V gene data show CDR1 as LNHNV and CDR2 as YYDKDF (reference sequence). The CDR3 loop spans 18 amino acids. The CDR3 nucleotides read TGTGCCACCAGCAGCCCCTGGAAGGGACTAGCCCTAGAAGAGACCCAGTACTTC. It yields the protein CATSSPWKGLALEETQYF.

V gene TRBV18 combines with J gene TRBJ2-4; D is possibly TRBD2 (5 bases). With 2 bases removed from V and 8 bases from J, the gap between germline ends came to 7 bases. This CDR3 is 12 amino acids long. CDR1 and CDR2 (germline): KGHSH, LQKENI. CDR3 amino acids: CASSPNGDIQYF. CDR3 DNA: TGTGCCAGCTCACCAAACGGGGACATTCAGTACTTC.

This clonotype has a handful of counts. The chain carries TRBV12-5 and TRBJ2-3, with 9 bases lining up with TRBD2. The CDR3 is 16 amino acids. Germline V lookup: CDR1 LGHNT, CDR2 FRNRAP. Unmatched junction bases numbered 7, after V lost 1 base and J lost 5 bases. This chain's CDR3 is CASGLGGGAPEDTQYF. The CDR3, as DNA: TGTGCTAGTGGTTTGGGCGGGGGGGCCCCCGAAGATACGCAGTATTTT.

This clonotype was counted between two and nine times. The V and J genes are TRBV10-3 and TRBJ2-3; D is ambiguous. Germline CDR1 and CDR2: ENHRY and SYGVKD. This CDR3 is 13 amino acids long. V lost 3 bases and J lost 1, with 5 bases in between. The CDR3 DNA sequence: TGTGCCATCAGTGAAGACCGCACAGATACGCAGTATTTT. Translated, it gives CAISEDRTDTQYF.

This clonotype appeared a few times. The chain is built from TRBV10-3 and TRBJ1-5, with D tentatively TRBD1 (6 bases). The V gene's germline CDR1 is ENHRY and CDR2 SYGVKD. The germline V and J ends were trimmed by 4 bases and 3 bases, with 13 bases remaining between them. The CDR3 extends over 15 amino acids. In DNA, the CDR3 is TGTGCCATCAGTGGAGGGGCAGGGGACAATCAGCCCCAGCATTTT. This translates into CAISGGAGDNQPQHF.

The chain uses TRBV5-1 and TRBJ2-7; perhaps TRBD2 as D (6 bases). Germline V gene data show CDR1 as SGHRS and CDR2 as YFSETQ. Trimming cost V 4 bases and J 6 bases, with 20 bases left between them. The CDR3 runs 15 residues. CDR3: CASSHRGECACEQYV. CDR3 DNA sequence: TGCGCCAGCAGCCACCGCGGGGAATGTGCCTGCGAGCAGTACGTC.

The chain couples TRBV15 to TRBJ2-1; possible D gene TRBD1, 5 bases. Trimming pared 1 base from V and 5 bases from J, leaving 9 bases between. The CDR3 has 14 amino acids. Per germline, CDR1 LNHNV and CDR2 YYDKDF (reference sequence). The CDR3 DNA follows: TGTGCCACCAGCAGAGTAACCAGGGACAATGAGCAGTTCTTC. As protein: CATSRVTRDNEQFF.

The chain combines TRBV9 with TRBJ2-3; 8 nucleotides agree with TRBD2. This CDR3 has 16 residues. The junction had 3 bases not matched to a gene; V was cut back by 0 bases and J by 0 bases. The germline V gene encodes CDR1 SGDLS and CDR2 YYNGEE. CDR3 sequence (DNA): TGTGCCAGCAGCGTAGATGCGGGGGGTAGCACAGATACGCAGTATTTT. Translation gives CASSVDAGGSTDTQYF.

This clonotype was detected only a few times. V is TRBV4-3 and J is TRBJ1-3, with 7 positions matching TRBD1. The trim removed 2 bases at V and 4 bases at J, leaving 2 bases unmatched. CDR1 LGHNA and CDR2 YSLEER come from the germline V gene. The CDR3 sequence is 14 residues long. The CDR3 is CASSQLTGGNTIYF. The CDR3 nucleotides read TGCGCCAGCAGCCAACTGACAGGGGGAAACACCATATATTTT.

The V call is TRBV6-6, the J call TRBJ2-4, with D uncertain. CDR3 length: 10 residues. V was cut by 4 bases and J by 8 bases, with 3 bases left in between. Germline values: CDR1 MNHNY, CDR2 SVGAGI (reference sequence). The DNA of the CDR3 is TGTGCCAGCAGTTCTGACATTCAGTACTTC. Its translation: CASSSDIQYF.

The table lists this clonotype with a few counts. The chain couples TRBV6-5 to TRBJ1-5; 10 nucleotides match TRBD1. Germline V gene sequence: CDR1 MNHEY, CDR2 SVGAGI. J was trimmed by 5 bases and V by 6 bases; bases with no gene match: 7. This CDR3 spans 15 amino acids. The CDR3 reads CASSPGQGLYQPQHF. For the CDR3, the DNA is TGTGCCAGCAGCCCGGGACAGGGGTTATATCAGCCCCAGCATTTT.

This clonotype was seen ten or more times. CDR3 sequence (DNA): TGCGCCAGCAGCCAAGGACGGGGCGAGACCCAGTACTTC. Its protein product is CASSQGRGETQYF. V usage is TRBV4-3 and J usage is TRBJ2-5; D could derive from TRBD1 or TRBD2 (5 bases each). Germline CDR1 and CDR2: LGHNA and YSLEER. The V end was cut by 1 base, the J end by 5 bases, with 8 bases between. CDR3 length equals 13 residues.

This rearrangement joins TRBV20-1 to TRBJ1-1; D not resolved. Germline loops: CDR1 DFQATT, CDR2 SNEGSKA (reference sequence). CDR3 length: 11 amino acids. Trimming cost V 5 bases and J 7 bases, with 11 bases left between them. CDR3 in amino acids: CSAHNPNEAFF. DNA of the CDR3: TGCAGTGCTCATAACCCGAATGAAGCTTTCTTT.

The chain employs TRBV7-9 and TRBJ1-2, with 8 nucleotides matching TRBD1. This CDR3 is 14 amino acids long. J was trimmed by 10 bases and V by 2 bases; bases with no gene match: 9. CDR1 and CDR2 from the germline V gene are SEHNR and FQNEAQ (reference sequence). The CDR3 DNA reads as TGTGCCAGCAGCTTAACGGGACAGGCCCCGGACTACACCTTC. Protein product: CASSLTGQAPDYTF. Full variable domain (missing parts from reference TRBV7-9 and TRBJ1-2): DTGVSQNPRHKITKRGQNVTFRCDPISEHNRLYWYRQTLGQGPEFLTYFQNEAQLEKSRLLSDRFSAERPKGSFSTLEIQRTEQGDSAMYLCASSLTGQAPDYTFGSGTRLTVV.

This chain links TRBV3-1 with TRBJ1-1; D possibly corresponds to TRBD1 (5 bases). Trimming removed 3 bases from V and 7 bases from J, with 12 bases in between. Germline CDR1 is LGHDT and CDR2 is YNNKEL (reference sequence). The CDR3 loop spans 13 amino acids. CDR3: CASSQGLGREAFF. The DNA of the CDR3 is TGTGCCAGCAGCCAGGGGCTTGGACGTGAAGCTTTCTTT.

V usage is TRBV6-2 or TRBV6-3 and J usage is TRBJ2-5; the D is unclear. This CDR3 is 15 amino acids long. Trimming removed 2 bases at V and 3 bases at J, with 13 bases between. CDR1 and CDR2 from the germline V gene are MNHEY and SVGEGT. The CDR3 coding sequence is TGTGCCAGCAGTTACGGACGGAGTGGGGAAGAGACCCAGTACTTC. As protein: CASSYGRSGEETQYF.

This clonotype was counted a few times. V gene TRBV30 combines with J gene TRBJ2-7; 8 positions match TRBD2. Germline trimming cut 2 bases from V and 3 bases from J; bases unmatched to any gene: 3. Germline CDR1 reads GTSNPN; CDR2 reads SVGIG (reference sequence). The CDR3 is made up of 13 amino acids. CDR3 nucleotides: TGTGCCTGGAGTCTCGGGACTAGCTACGAGCAGTACTTC. As protein: CAWSLGTSYEQYF. Full variable domain (rest looked up from reference TRBV30 and TRBJ2-7): SQTIHQWPATLVQPVGSPLSLECTVEGTSNPNLYWYRQAAGRGLQLLFYSVGIGQISSEVPQNLSASRPQDRQFILSSKKLLLSDSGFYLCAWSLGTSYEQYFGPGTRLTVT.

This clonotype has more than one count but fewer than ten. The chain carries TRBV12-3 or TRBV12-4 and TRBJ1-1; D uncertain. The V gene lost 2 bases and the J gene lost 6 bases, with 7 bases spanning the gap. The CDR3 runs 12 residues. CDR3 DNA: TGTGCCAGCAGTTTATGGGGAGCTGAAGCTTTCTTT. It is translated as CASSLWGAEAFF.

This chain joins TRBV4-3 and TRBJ1-1; 9 bases fit TRBD1. CDR3 size: 16 residues. V lost 4 bases, J lost 6 bases, and 12 bases stayed unmatched. Germline V lookup: CDR1 LGHNA, CDR2 YSLEER. The CDR3 sequence is CASSPGQGKWWAEAFF. CDR3 DNA sequence: TGCGCCAGCAGCCCTGGACAGGGGAAATGGTGGGCTGAAGCTTTCTTT.

The chain combines TRBV12-3 or TRBV12-4 with TRBJ1-1; D is unresolved. V was clipped by 4 bases and J by 3 bases, with 9 bases between them. This CDR3 is built from 13 residues. CDR3 amino acids: CASSSTEDTEAFF. DNA of the CDR3: TGTGCCAGCAGTTCGACGGAGGACACTGAAGCTTTCTTT.

This clonotype occurred a few times. The chain carries TRBV7-8 and TRBJ2-1; 14 bases align to TRBD2. Looked up from germline, CDR1 is SGHVS and CDR2 is FQNEAQ. The CDR3 has 20 residues. Unmatched junction bases numbered 11, after V lost 4 bases and J lost 0 bases. This CDR3 is CASSSHRRLAGGSSYNEQFF. The CDR3 nucleotides are TGTGCCAGCAGCTCCCATCGGCGACTAGCGGGGGGGAGCTCCTACAATGAGCAGTTCTTC. Full variable domain (rest looked up from reference TRBV7-8 and TRBJ2-1): GAGVSQSPRYKVAKRGQDVALRCDPISGHVSLFWYQQALGQGPEFLTYFQNEAQLDKSGLPSDRFFAERPEGSVSTLKIQRTQQEDSAVYLCASSSHRRLAGGSSYNEQFFGPGTRLTVL.

Many counts were recorded for this clonotype. CDR3 sequence (DNA): TGCGCCAGCAGCCAAGATGAATACAGGGTCACTGAAGCTTTCTTT. It yields the protein CASSQDEYRVTEAFF. V and J are TRBV4-3 and TRBJ1-1, with D possibly matching TRBD1 (6 bases). The CDR3 extends over 15 amino acids. Germline V gene sequence: CDR1 LGHNA, CDR2 YSLEER. The V gene lost 0 bases and the J gene lost 4 bases, with 12 bases spanning the gap.

In its sample, this clonotype was seen a few times. The chain joins TRBV6-1 to TRBJ2-1; D is uncertain. The CDR3 consists of 15 residues. CDR1 MNHNS and CDR2 SASEGT come from the germline V gene. With 7 bases removed from V and 6 bases from J, the gap between germline ends came to 19 bases. CDR3 nucleotides: TGTGCCAGCACCCATAGGAGTGGTAGGCTCAATGAGCAGTTCTTC. Its protein product is CASTHRSGRLNEQFF.

V is TRBV9 and J is TRBJ2-5; a weak D match, TRBD1 (6 bases). The CDR3 runs 14 residues. With 1 base removed from V and 6 bases from J, the gap between germline ends came to 13 bases. CDR1 and CDR2 from the germline V gene are SGDLS and YYNGEE. CDR3 DNA sequence: TGTGCCAGCAGCGTAACACAGGGATCAAAGACCCAGTACTTC. Protein sequence: CASSVTQGSKTQYF.

This chain links TRBV7-2 with TRBJ1-4; no clear D. Germline CDR1 SGHTA, CDR2 FQGNSA. The CDR3 has 16 amino acids. V dropped 1 base and J dropped 0 bases, with 9 bases sitting between them. The CDR3 loop is CASSLVRFATNEKLFF. In DNA form, the CDR3 reads TGTGCCAGCAGCTTAGTGCGTTTTGCAACTAATGAAAAACTGTTTTTT.

This clonotype has a single count. V gene TRBV18 combines with J gene TRBJ2-7; the D gene could be TRBD1 or TRBD2 (5 bases each). CDR1 and CDR2 from the germline V gene are KGHSH and LQKENI. Between the trimmed V and J ends, which lost 2 bases and 4 bases, there was a span of 9 bases. The CDR3 extends over 13 amino acids. CDR3 region: CASSPRGEYEQYF. CDR3 nucleotide sequence: TGTGCCAGCTCACCAAGGGGAGAGTACGAGCAGTACTTC.

The CDR3 DNA reads TGTGCCAGCAGTTTAGGGGACAGGGGACGCTCAGATACGCAGTATTTT. Encoded protein: CASSLGDRGRSDTQYF. The chain links TRBV12-3 or TRBV12-4 to TRBJ2-3; 10 bases match TRBD1. The V and J ends lost 1 base and 4 bases, in that order; junction bases with no gene match: 5. The CDR3 spans 16 residues.